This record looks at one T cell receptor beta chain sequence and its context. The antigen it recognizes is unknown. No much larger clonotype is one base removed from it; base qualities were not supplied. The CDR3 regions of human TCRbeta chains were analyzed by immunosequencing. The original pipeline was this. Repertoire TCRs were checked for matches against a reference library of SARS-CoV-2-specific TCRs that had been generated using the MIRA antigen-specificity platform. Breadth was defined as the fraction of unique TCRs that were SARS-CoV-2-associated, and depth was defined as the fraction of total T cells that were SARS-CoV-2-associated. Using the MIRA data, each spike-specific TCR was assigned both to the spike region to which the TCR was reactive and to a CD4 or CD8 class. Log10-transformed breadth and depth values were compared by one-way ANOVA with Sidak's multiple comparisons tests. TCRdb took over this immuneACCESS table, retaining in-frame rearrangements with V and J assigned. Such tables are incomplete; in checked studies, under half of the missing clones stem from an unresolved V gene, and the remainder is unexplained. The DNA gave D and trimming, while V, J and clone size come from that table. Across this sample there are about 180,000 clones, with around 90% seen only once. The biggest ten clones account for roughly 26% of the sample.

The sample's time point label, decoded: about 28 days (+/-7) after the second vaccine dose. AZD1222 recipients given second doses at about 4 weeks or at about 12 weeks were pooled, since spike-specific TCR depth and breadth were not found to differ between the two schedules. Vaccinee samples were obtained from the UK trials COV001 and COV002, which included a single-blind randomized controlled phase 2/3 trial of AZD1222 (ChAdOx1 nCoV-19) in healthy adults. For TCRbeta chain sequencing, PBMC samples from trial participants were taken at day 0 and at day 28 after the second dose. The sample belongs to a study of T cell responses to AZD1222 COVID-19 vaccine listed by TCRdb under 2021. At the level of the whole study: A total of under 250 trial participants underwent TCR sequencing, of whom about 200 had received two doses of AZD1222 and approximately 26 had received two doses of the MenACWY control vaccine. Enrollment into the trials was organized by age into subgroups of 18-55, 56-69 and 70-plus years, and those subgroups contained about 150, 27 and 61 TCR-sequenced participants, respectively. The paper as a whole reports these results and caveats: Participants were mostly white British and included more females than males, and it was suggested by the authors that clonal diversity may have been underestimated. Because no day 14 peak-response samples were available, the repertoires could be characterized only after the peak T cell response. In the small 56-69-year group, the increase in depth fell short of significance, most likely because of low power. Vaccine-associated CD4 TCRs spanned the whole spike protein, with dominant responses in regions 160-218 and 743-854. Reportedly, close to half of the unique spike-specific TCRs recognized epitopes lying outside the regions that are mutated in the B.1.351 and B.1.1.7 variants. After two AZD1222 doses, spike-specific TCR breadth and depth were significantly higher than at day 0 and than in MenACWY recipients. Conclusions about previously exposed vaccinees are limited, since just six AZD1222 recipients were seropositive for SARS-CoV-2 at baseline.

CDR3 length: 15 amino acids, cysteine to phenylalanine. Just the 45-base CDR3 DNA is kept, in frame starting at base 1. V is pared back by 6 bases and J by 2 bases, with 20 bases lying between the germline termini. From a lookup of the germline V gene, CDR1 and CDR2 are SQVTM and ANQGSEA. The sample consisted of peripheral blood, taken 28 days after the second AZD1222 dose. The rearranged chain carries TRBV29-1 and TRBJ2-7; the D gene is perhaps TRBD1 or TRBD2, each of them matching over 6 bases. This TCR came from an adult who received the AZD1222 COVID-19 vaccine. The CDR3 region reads CSVCLRGGGAYEQYF. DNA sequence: TGCAGCGTATGCTTAAGAGGAGGGGGAGCCTACGAGCAGTACTTC.